This TCR beta chain was retrieved from a study of blood T cell repertoires in COVID-19. Whole-study context: From T cells, B-cell-depleted T cells, or PBMCs came the material, which was cDNA or gDNA.

Per the original data handling: Amplification from reference gene primers served as the basis for estimated nucleated cell counts. This table comes from immunoSEQ multiplex PCR, and its TCRdb copy is limited to in-frame clones, with some not included. V and J calls and clone size are those listed in that table; D and trimming were worked out from the DNA. The profile shows hundreds of thousands of clones, roughly nine tenths of them singletons. There are 13 residues in the CDR3. This TCR was recovered from a man in his thirties or forties who had recovered from COVID-19. The sequenced sample consisted of PBMCs or T cells enriched from blood (not recorded which). The chain links TRBV21-1 to TRBJ2-7; TRBD1 is the table's D call and was not checked against the DNA. TRBV21-1 has pseudogene status. The CDR3 sequence: CADGTGLSYEQYF. The DNA for the CDR3 is TGTGCCGACGGGACAGGCCTTTCCTACGAGCAGTACTTC.